Given below is one T cell receptor (beta chain) in context. The sample comes from a study of identical twins. A single record per CDR3 protein comes from TCRdb applying MiXCR to the 5' RACE reads. Among 420,000 or so distinct CDR3 sequences, about 18% were seen once, and the ten largest hold around 10%. The clonotype originates from a man aged 45-60 years in good health. The sample was naive T cells sorted from blood.

The CDR3 DNA reads as TGCGCCAGCAGCCAAGATAGAACGACAGATACGCAGTATTTT. It specifies CASSQDRTTDTQYF. The chain carries TRBV4-3 and TRBJ2-3; D unresolved. CDR1 and CDR2 from the germline V gene are LGHNA and YSLEER. V dropped 0 bases and J dropped 3 bases, with 7 bases sitting between them. CDR3 length: 14 amino acids.